Below are 25 T cell receptor beta chains sequenced from a single sample in a study of cytomegalovirus exposure and HLA in healthy donors. Vbeta (60) and Jbeta (13) primers were used in the PCR. The repertoire was sequenced with immunoSEQ multiplex PCR; TCRdb's copy has only in-frame clones and lacks some. The sample holds approximately 190,000 clones, 80% to 85% seen once. Sequenced material: PBMCs. These receptors originate from a woman between 18 and 29 years old in good health and CMV-seronegative.

CDR3 sequence (DNA): TGTGCCAGCAGCCAAGGACAGGGAACTGGAAACACCATATATTTT. It codes for CASSQGQGTGNTIYF. The chain employs TRBV4-2 and TRBJ1-3; 7 bases align to TRBD1. The J segment lost 2 bases and the V segment lost 1 base, leaving 2 bases of the junction unmatched. Per germline, CDR1 LGHNA and CDR2 YNFKEQ. CDR3 length equals 15 residues.

V is TRBV15 and J is TRBJ1-4, with D maybe TRBD1 (5 bases). From germline, CDR1 is LNHNV and CDR2 YYDKDF (reference sequence). Trimming removed 0 bases from V and 8 bases from J, with 10 bases in between. This CDR3 has 14 amino acids. The CDR3 protein is CATSREQVREKLFF. For the CDR3, the DNA is TGTGCCACCAGCAGAGAACAGGTGCGGGAAAAACTGTTTTTT.

The table lists this clone with a few counts. The chain is built from TRBV5-5 and TRBJ2-3; 11 positions agree with TRBD2. Germline V gene data show CDR1 as SGHKS and CDR2 as YYEKEE (reference sequence). Trimming took 4 bases from V and 1 from J; bases not matched to a gene: 2. The CDR3 runs to 15 residues. The CDR3 DNA follows: TGTGCCAGCAGCCAACTAGCGGGAGGCACAGATACGCAGTATTTT. This encodes CASSQLAGGTDTQYF.

DNA of the CDR3: TGTGCCAGCAGCCCAACAGCTGGCGGGGACTCCTACGAGCAGTACTTC. Protein sequence: CASSPTAGGDSYEQYF. V usage is TRBV13 and J usage is TRBJ2-7, with D perhaps matching TRBD2 (6 bases). V was pared by 5 bases and J by 0 bases, with 17 bases between. This CDR3 has 16 residues. In germline, CDR1 is PRHDT, CDR2 FYEKMQ (reference sequence).

The chain has TRBV28 and TRBJ1-2, with D maybe TRBD1 (6 bases). The CDR3 is made up of 16 amino acids. V dropped 4 bases and J dropped 4 bases, with 19 bases sitting between them. Germline V gene lookup returns CDR1 MDHEN and CDR2 SYDVKM. CDR3 residues: CASSSRGRGEGYGYTF. The DNA for the CDR3 is TGTGCCAGCAGTTCAAGGGGCAGGGGAGAGGGCTATGGCTACACCTTC.

J is TRBJ1-2 and V is TRBV19; D call uncertain. V was cut by 8 bases and J by 0 bases, with 7 bases left in between. This CDR3 is 12 amino acids long. Germline V gene sequence: CDR1 LNHDA, CDR2 SQIVND (reference sequence). In DNA, the CDR3 is TGTGCCAGTTCGTTAGCTAACTATGGCTACACCTTC. This gives the protein CASSLANYGYTF.

The chain recombines TRBV5-1 with TRBJ2-7, with D possibly matching TRBD2 (6 bases). Germline V gives CDR1 SGHRS, CDR2 YFSETQ. The V and J ends lost 5 bases and 0 bases respectively, with 15 bases between them. The CDR3 is 15 amino acids. DNA for the CDR3: TGCGCCAGCAGATACCTCAGGGAGGTCTCCTACGAGCAGTACTTC. Protein product: CASRYLREVSYEQYF.

This clone occurred once. The rearrangement joins TRBV10-3 to TRBJ1-1; unclear D gene. The CDR3 covers 13 residues. Germline-derived CDR1 and CDR2 are ENHRY and SYGVKD. The V end lost 3 bases, the J end lost 1 base, and 6 bases lay between the germline ends. The CDR3 region has the DNA TGTGCCATCAGTGACCTTCCGAACACTGAAGCTTTCTTT. Residues: CAISDLPNTEAFF.

The gene calls are TRBV5-1 and TRBJ2-5, with 9 bases lining up with TRBD1. Germline trimming cut 8 bases from V and 3 bases from J; bases unmatched to any gene: 5. CDR1 and CDR2 from the germline V gene are SGHRS and YFSETQ. This CDR3 spans 13 amino acids. This CDR3 reads CASHRGREETQYF. CDR3 bases: TGCGCCAGTCACAGGGGGCGAGAAGAGACCCAGTACTTC.

This chain uses TRBV7-8 with TRBJ2-5, with no clear D. Near its end, the DNA agrees better with TRBJ2-7, so the J call may be wrong. The CDR3 runs 14 residues. The V gene's germline CDR1 is SGHVS and CDR2 FQNEAQ. CDR3 in amino acids: CASSLGVEPYEQYF. The CDR3 nucleotides are TGTGCCAGCAGCTTAGGAGTAGAACCCTACGAGCAGTACTTC.

This chain connects TRBV5-4 to TRBJ2-1; 10 nucleotides agree with TRBD2. Germline assignment: CDR1 SGHNT and CDR2 YYREEE (reference sequence). Germline trimming cut 4 bases from V and 5 bases from J; bases unmatched to any gene: 6. The CDR3 consists of 15 residues. The CDR3 nucleotides are TGTGCCAGCAGCCCTCTAGCGGGGGAGAACAATGAGCAGTTCTTC. This codes for CASSPLAGENNEQFF. The full variable domain, completed using reference TRBV5-4 and TRBJ2-1, is ETGVTQSPTHLIKTRGQQVTLRCSSQSGHNTVSWYQQALGQGPQFIFQYYREEENGRGNFPPRFSGLQFPNYSSELNVNALELDDSALYLCASSPLAGENNEQFFGPGTRLTVL.

V usage is TRBV7-2 and J usage is TRBJ2-1; D may be TRBD2 (6 bases). With 4 bases removed from V and 10 bases from J, the gap between germline ends came to 20 bases. The length of the CDR3 is 15 residues. Germline CDR1 and CDR2: SGHTA and FQGNSA. The CDR3: CASSSETGALGEQFF. For the CDR3, the DNA is TGTGCCAGCAGCTCCGAGACGGGAGCGCTCGGAGAGCAGTTCTTC.

The chain joins TRBV27 to TRBJ2-6; perhaps TRBD1 as D (6 bases). The CDR3 loop spans 16 amino acids. The germline V and J ends were trimmed by 6 bases and 3 bases, with 15 bases remaining between them. In germline, CDR1 is MNHEY, CDR2 SMNVEV (reference sequence). The CDR3: CASRQLGGYGANVLTF. In DNA, the CDR3 is TGTGCCAGCAGACAGCTAGGGGGTTATGGGGCCAACGTCCTGACTTTC. Looking up the rest from reference TRBV27 and TRBJ2-6 gives the full variable domain: EAQVTQNPRYLITVTGKKLTVTCSQNMNHEYMSWYRQDPGLGLRQIYYSMNVEVTDKGDVPEGYKVSRKEKRNFPLILESPSPNQTSLYFCASRQLGGYGANVLTFGAGSRLTVL.

A note on this clone: At one boundary the junction diverges from the germline segment, which might be a read error. The chain employs TRBV6-6 and TRBJ1-2; TRBD1 might be the D (5 bases). The CDR3 extends over 12 amino acids. The germline V gene encodes CDR1 MNHNY and CDR2 SVGAGI (reference sequence). The CDR3 is CAGSAQVYGYTF. CDR3 coding DNA: TGTGCCGGCAGTGCACAGGTCTATGGCTACACCTTC.

The rearrangement links TRBV2 to TRBJ1-2, with 7 bases lining up with TRBD1. This CDR3 contains 12 residues. Trimming at V came to 11 bases and at J to 7 bases, leaving 10 bases not matched to a gene. Looked up from germline, CDR1 is SNHLY and CDR2 is FYNNEI. The CDR3 here is CAVTGDSSGYTF. The CDR3 DNA sequence: TGTGCCGTCACAGGGGACAGCTCTGGCTACACCTTC.

The chain combines TRBV25-1 with TRBJ1-4; no definite D call. The CDR3 spans 15 residues. V gave up 3 bases and J gave up 1 base, with 9 bases separating them. Germline V CDR1 and CDR2: MGHDK, SYGVNS. CDR3 residues: CASSDFGRTNEKLFF. The CDR3 DNA reads TGTGCCAGCAGTGATTTTGGCCGAACTAATGAAAAACTGTTTTTT.

This rearrangement joins TRBV2 to TRBJ2-5; TRBD2 aligns across 11 bases. The V gene's germline CDR1 is SNHLY and CDR2 FYNNEI. V was pared by 2 bases and J by 5 bases, with 10 bases of the junction left unmatched. This CDR3 has 17 amino acids. CDR3 sequence reads: CASSESTSGGVRETQYF. In DNA form, the CDR3 reads TGTGCCAGCAGTGAATCCACTAGCGGGGGCGTGCGGGAGACCCAGTACTTC.

This chain joins TRBV5-6 and TRBJ1-4; 7 bases are shared with TRBD1. Losses at the gene ends were 4 bases for V and 4 bases for J; bases not matched to a gene: 7. The CDR3 length is 15 residues. CDR1 SGHDT and CDR2 YYEEEE come from the germline V gene. For the CDR3, the DNA is TGTGCCAGCAGCCTACAGGGGCTACGTAATGAAAAACTGTTTTTT. Protein sequence: CASSLQGLRNEKLFF.

The genes are TRBV5-1 and TRBJ1-1, with 9 nucleotides matching TRBD1. The length of the CDR3 is 15 residues. The trim removed 4 bases at V and 2 bases at J, leaving 6 bases unmatched. Germline lookup yields CDR1 SGHRS and CDR2 YFSETQ. The CDR3 is CASSGGQGKNTEAFF. The CDR3 DNA follows: TGCGCCAGCAGCGGCGGACAGGGGAAAAACACTGAAGCTTTCTTT.

J is TRBJ2-1 and V is TRBV2, with 10 nucleotides matching TRBD2. Trimming removed 4 bases from V and 9 bases from J; junction bases left unmatched: 9. CDR3 size: 15 residues. Germline CDR1 SNHLY, CDR2 FYNNEI. The CDR3 protein is CASSASTSGSSEQFF. CDR3 nucleotide sequence: TGTGCCAGCAGTGCCTCGACTAGCGGGTCTAGTGAGCAGTTCTTC.

The gene calls are TRBV5-6 and TRBJ2-7; 7 positions agree with TRBD1. This CDR3 has 16 residues. Trimming cost V 7 bases and J 2 bases; bases outside gene matches: 15. Germline loops: CDR1 SGHDT, CDR2 YYEEEE. The CDR3 is CASGHKGASFPYEQYF. The CDR3 DNA reads as TGTGCCAGCGGACACAAGGGGGCGAGTTTCCCCTACGAGCAGTACTTC. Supplemented by reference TRBV5-6 and TRBJ2-7, the full variable domain reads DAGVTQSPTHLIKTRGQQVTLRCSPKSGHDTVSWYQQALGQGPQFIFQYYEEEERQRGNFPDRFSGHQFPNYSSELNVNALLLGDSALYLCASGHKGASFPYEQYFGPGTRLTVT.

V usage is TRBV25-1 and J usage is TRBJ2-3, with 10 positions matching TRBD1. The V gene's germline CDR1 is MGHDK and CDR2 SYGVNS. J gave up 6 bases and V 6 bases, and 3 bases lay outside the gene matches. The CDR3 consists of 13 residues. The CDR3 sequence is CASRSGQGDTQYF. CDR3 sequence (DNA): TGTGCCAGCAGATCGGGACAGGGGGATACGCAGTATTTT.

The V and J genes are TRBV5-1 and TRBJ2-3, with D tentatively TRBD2 (6 bases). Germline lookup yields CDR1 SGHRS and CDR2 YFSETQ. CDR3 length: 18 amino acids. V was cut by 4 bases and J by 0 bases, with 21 bases left in between. This chain's CDR3 is CASSPRSIAASSTDTQYF. The CDR3 DNA reads as TGCGCCAGCAGCCCGAGGAGTATAGCGGCTTCTAGCACAGATACGCAGTATTTT.

The rearrangement links TRBV19 to TRBJ1-5; a weak D match, TRBD1 (5 bases). Germline V gene data show CDR1 as LNHDA and CDR2 as SQIVND (reference sequence). The CDR3 contains 14 residues. The V gene lost 7 bases and the J gene lost 7 bases, with 17 bases spanning the gap. The CDR3 spells CASTWQGGGQPQHF. In DNA form, the CDR3 reads TGTGCCAGTACCTGGCAGGGAGGAGGGCAGCCCCAGCATTTT.

J is TRBJ2-3 and V is TRBV28; 8 nucleotides match TRBD2. The J call may be faulty, since TRBJ2-1 better matches the DNA end. Germline V gene data show CDR1 as MDHEN and CDR2 as SYDVKM. The CDR3 loop spans 17 amino acids. The CDR3 loop reads CASSALTPGGPGNEQFF. CDR3 in DNA: TGTGCCAGCAGTGCCCTAACCCCGGGAGGGCCTGGGAATGAGCAGTTCTTC.